What follows is one T cell receptor beta chain and its context. These data are taken from a study of CD8 T cells in Susac syndrome. Reverse transcription used about 0.45 to 1 ug RNA and random hexamers. Amplification of TCR beta CDR3 was carried out by immunoSEQ multiplex PCR, which covered 54 Vbeta and 13 Jbeta segments. Using its own MiXCR run on the immunoSEQ multiplex PCR reads, TCRdb lists one record per CDR3 protein. The sample gives some 130,000 distinct CDR3 sequences, around 96% of which show up once; more than 0.1% is in the top ten. Material: CD4+ T cells from PBMCs. This receptor was identified in a human donor in good health.

The CDR3, as DNA: TGTGCCAGCAGCTTACAAGGGGTGACTAGCGGGTATGAGACCCAGTACTTC. Amino acid sequence: CASSLQGVTSGYETQYF. The chain carries TRBV7-2 and TRBJ2-5, with 10 bases lining up with TRBD2. The length of the CDR3 is 17 residues. With 2 bases clipped from V and 5 bases from J, the junction kept 11 bases outside the gene matches. Germline CDR1 is SGHTA and CDR2 is FQGNSA.